The rows below give T cell receptor beta chains drawn from one sample of a study of CD8 T cells in ankylosing spondylitis. TCRdb itself ran the 5' RACE reads through MiXCR, one entry per CDR3 protein. Among hundreds of thousands of distinct CDR3 sequences listed, roughly 27% were seen once. The material sequenced was blood, either unsorted or a sorted T cell fraction (not recorded which). Every receptor here comes from a male donor with ankylosing spondylitis. Each CDR3 is given with its conserved first and last residue. A D gene is named only where the DNA matches it firmly. Clone sizes are given selectively: once, few, many, or a class where the clone is expanded.

clone_size: many
v_call: TRBV24-1
j_call: TRBJ2-3
d_call: TRBD2
cdr3_nt: TGTGCCACCAGTGAAGCTTTTAGCGGGAGGAGGGCAGATACGCAGTATTTT
cdr3_aa: CATSEAFSGRRADTQYF

clone_size: few
v_call: TRBV12-3/TRBV12-4
j_call: TRBJ2-5
d_call: TRBD1
cdr3_nt: TGTGCCAGCAGTTTGACAGGGGGCCCAGAGACCCAGTACTTC
cdr3_aa: CASSLTGGPETQYF

clone_size: few
v_call: TRBV5-1
j_call: TRBJ2-2
d_call: TRBD2
cdr3_nt: TGCGCCAGCTTATCGACGGGAGGGCCAGACGGGGAGCTGTTTTTT
cdr3_aa: CASLSTGGPDGELFF

clone_size: -
v_call: TRBV3-1
j_call: TRBJ1-2
d_call: -
cdr3_nt: TGTGCCAGCAGCCAAGATCCGGATGGGGGCTACACCTTC
cdr3_aa: CASSQDPDGGYTF

clone_size: few
v_call: TRBV25-1
j_call: TRBJ2-3
d_call: -
cdr3_nt: TGTGCCAGCAGAGGACTGAGCACAGATACGCAGTATTTT
cdr3_aa: CASRGLSTDTQYF

clone_size: -
v_call: TRBV9
j_call: TRBJ2-2
d_call: -
cdr3_nt: TGTGCCAGCAGCGTAGTCGGGGGAGGTGTCACCGGGGAGCTGTTTTTT
cdr3_aa: CASSVVGGGVTGELFF

clone_size: few
v_call: TRBV6-1
j_call: TRBJ1-5
d_call: TRBD1
cdr3_nt: TGTGCCAGCAAAACCGGGACAGGGTCTAATCAGCCCCAGCATTTT
cdr3_aa: CASKTGTGSNQPQHF

clone_size: few
v_call: TRBV29-1
j_call: TRBJ1-1
d_call: TRBD1
cdr3_nt: TGCAGCGTTGATTATATGGGACAGGGAAACACTGAAGCTTTCTTT
cdr3_aa: CSVDYMGQGNTEAFF

clone_size: few
v_call: TRBV12-3/TRBV12-4
j_call: TRBJ2-1
d_call: -
cdr3_nt: TGTGCCAGCAGTCCACCCACGTTGGCGGAGCAGTTCTTC
cdr3_aa: CASSPPTLAEQFF

clone_size: -
v_call: TRBV12-3/TRBV12-4
j_call: TRBJ1-1
d_call: TRBD1
cdr3_nt: TGTGCCAGCAGTTCACGAGCTGGACAGGGGGCCACTGAAGCTTTCTTT
cdr3_aa: CASSSRAGQGATEAFF

clone_size: few
v_call: TRBV12-3/TRBV12-4
j_call: TRBJ2-1
d_call: TRBD2
cdr3_nt: TGTGCCAGCACCAGAGGACTAGCGGGACCCTACAATGAGCAGTTCTTC
cdr3_aa: CASTRGLAGPYNEQFF

clone_size: many
v_call: TRBV29-1
j_call: TRBJ2-1
d_call: TRBD2
cdr3_nt: TGCAGCGTCAGCGGTAGCGGGAGGGCCTGGGAGCAGTTCTTC
cdr3_aa: CSVSGSGRAWEQFF

clone_size: -
v_call: TRBV15
j_call: TRBJ2-5
d_call: -
cdr3_nt: TGTGCCACCAGCGGCCCCCCCGGGACCCAGTACTTC
cdr3_aa: CATSGPPGTQYF

clone_size: few
v_call: TRBV12-3/TRBV12-4
j_call: TRBJ2-1
d_call: -
cdr3_nt: TGTGCCAGCAGTTTAGCGGAAGGGGGCTCCTACAATGAGCAGTTCTTC
cdr3_aa: CASSLAEGGSYNEQFF

clone_size: few
v_call: TRBV20-1
j_call: TRBJ2-7
d_call: TRBD2
cdr3_nt: TGCAGTGCTAGAGCGGCTAGCGGGTTCTCCTACGAGCAGTACTTC
cdr3_aa: CSARAASGFSYEQYF

clone_size: few
v_call: TRBV18
j_call: TRBJ1-5
d_call: -
cdr3_nt: TGTGCCAGCTCATCGCCTATAAAGGGCAATCAGCCCCAGCATTTT
cdr3_aa: CASSSPIKGNQPQHF

clone_size: -
v_call: TRBV20-1
j_call: TRBJ2-1
d_call: TRBD2
cdr3_nt: TGCAGTGCTAGAGATCCCGGGACTAGCGGCAATGAGCAGTTCTTC
cdr3_aa: CSARDPGTSGNEQFF

clone_size: -
v_call: TRBV20-1
j_call: TRBJ2-7
d_call: TRBD2
cdr3_nt: TGCAGTGCGCTCACTAGCGGGAACCTTTACGAGCAGTACTTC
cdr3_aa: CSALTSGNLYEQYF

clone_size: -
v_call: TRBV10-3
j_call: TRBJ2-1
d_call: -
cdr3_nt: TGTGCCATAACAGATGGGAACAGGGCCCATGAGCAGTTCTTC
cdr3_aa: CAITDGNRAHEQFF

clone_size: -
v_call: TRBV3-1
j_call: TRBJ2-1
d_call: TRBD2
cdr3_nt: TGTGCCAGCAGCTCTAGTTTTAGCGGGAAATACAATGAGCAGTTCTTC
cdr3_aa: CASSSSFSGKYNEQFF

clone_size: few
v_call: TRBV7-2
j_call: TRBJ2-3
d_call: TRBD2
cdr3_nt: TGTGCCAGCAGCTTAGTCGCCGGGACTAGTCTCACAGATACGCAGTATTTT
cdr3_aa: CASSLVAGTSLTDTQYF

clone_size: -
v_call: TRBV25-1
j_call: TRBJ1-4
d_call: TRBD1
cdr3_nt: TGTGCCAGCAGGCCCAAGGGGACAGGTCGGGCTAATGAAAAACTGTTTTTT
cdr3_aa: CASRPKGTGRANEKLFF

clone_size: -
v_call: TRBV27
j_call: TRBJ1-4
d_call: -
cdr3_nt: TGTGCCAGCAGTTTATCAGTGTATAATGAAAAACTGTTTTTT
cdr3_aa: CASSLSVYNEKLFF

clone_size: -
v_call: TRBV24-1
j_call: TRBJ2-6
d_call: TRBD2
cdr3_nt: TGTGCCACCGCGTCAGACGGTCTAGCGGGAGTAGCCGGGGCCAACGTCCTGACTTTC
cdr3_aa: CATASDGLAGVAGANVLTF

clone_size: -
v_call: TRBV14
j_call: TRBJ2-6
d_call: -
cdr3_nt: TGTGCCAGCAGCCAAGATACCCTTAACGTCCTGACTTTC
cdr3_aa: CASSQDTLNVLTF

clone_size: few
v_call: TRBV12-3/TRBV12-4
j_call: TRBJ1-5
d_call: -
cdr3_nt: TGTGCCAGCAGTCCTAGGGGGGTTCGCAATCAGCCCCAGCATTTT
cdr3_aa: CASSPRGVRNQPQHF

clone_size: -
v_call: TRBV12-3/TRBV12-4
j_call: TRBJ1-1
d_call: -
cdr3_nt: TGTGCCAGCAGCTATTGGGACTTGGGGGGCCGGCATGTGGATACTGAAGCTTTCTTT
cdr3_aa: CASSYWDLGGRHVDTEAFF

clone_size: -
v_call: TRBV30
j_call: TRBJ2-1
d_call: -
cdr3_nt: TGTGCCTGTCTTGGACTGGCCTACAATGAGCAGTTCTTC
cdr3_aa: CACLGLAYNEQFF

clone_size: few
v_call: TRBV12-5
j_call: TRBJ2-1
d_call: TRBD1
cdr3_nt: TGTGCTAGTGGGGGCACAGGGGTCACCTACAATGAGCAGTTCTTC
cdr3_aa: CASGGTGVTYNEQFF

clone_size: -
v_call: TRBV7-6
j_call: TRBJ1-3
d_call: -
cdr3_nt: TGTGCCAGCAGCACAAGCCGGCTCTCTGGAAACACCATATATTTT
cdr3_aa: CASSTSRLSGNTIYF

clone_size: -
v_call: TRBV20-1
j_call: TRBJ1-2
d_call: -
cdr3_nt: TGCAGTGCCGCGACAGAGATTAACTATGGCTACACCTTC
cdr3_aa: CSAATEINYGYTF

clone_size: few
v_call: TRBV3-1
j_call: TRBJ2-1
d_call: -
cdr3_nt: TGTGCCAGCAGCCCAAGAGGGCTAGTCCCCTACAATGAGCAGTTCTTC
cdr3_aa: CASSPRGLVPYNEQFF

clone_size: -
v_call: TRBV6-1
j_call: TRBJ2-1
d_call: TRBD2
cdr3_nt: TGTGCCAGCAGTGAAGTACTAGCGGGAGATAATGAGCAGTTCTTC
cdr3_aa: CASSEVLAGDNEQFF

clone_size: -
v_call: TRBV5-6
j_call: TRBJ2-7
d_call: TRBD2
cdr3_nt: TGTGCCAGCAGCTTGATGAGCGGGAGCGGGTACGAGCAGTACTTC
cdr3_aa: CASSLMSGSGYEQYF

clone_size: -
v_call: TRBV12-3/TRBV12-4
j_call: TRBJ2-2
d_call: -
cdr3_nt: TGTGCCAGCAGCCCTCCTCGGAGTGGGACCGGGGAGCTGTTTTTT
cdr3_aa: CASSPPRSGTGELFF

clone_size: -
v_call: TRBV12-3/TRBV12-4
j_call: TRBJ2-1
d_call: TRBD2
cdr3_nt: TGTGCCAGCAGTTTAGGGCTAGCGGGAGCTGCTGAGCAGTTCTTC
cdr3_aa: CASSLGLAGAAEQFF

clone_size: -
v_call: TRBV12-3/TRBV12-4
j_call: TRBJ2-3
d_call: -
cdr3_nt: TGTGCCAGCAGTTTAGCTTGGCGGGGTAGCACAGATACGCAGTATTTT
cdr3_aa: CASSLAWRGSTDTQYF

clone_size: few
v_call: TRBV15
j_call: TRBJ2-4
d_call: -
cdr3_nt: TGTGCCACCAGCGACCTTCTAGGAGCAGGGAACATTCAGTACTTC
cdr3_aa: CATSDLLGAGNIQYF

clone_size: -
v_call: TRBV30
j_call: TRBJ2-4
d_call: -
cdr3_nt: TGTGCCTGGAGCCTTATGACAGGACTAAACATTCAGTACTTC
cdr3_aa: CAWSLMTGLNIQYF

clone_size: -
v_call: TRBV10-1
j_call: TRBJ2-5
d_call: -
cdr3_nt: TGCGCCAGCAGTGATGGCAGGGCAAGAAAGACCCAGTACTTC
cdr3_aa: CASSDGRARKTQYF